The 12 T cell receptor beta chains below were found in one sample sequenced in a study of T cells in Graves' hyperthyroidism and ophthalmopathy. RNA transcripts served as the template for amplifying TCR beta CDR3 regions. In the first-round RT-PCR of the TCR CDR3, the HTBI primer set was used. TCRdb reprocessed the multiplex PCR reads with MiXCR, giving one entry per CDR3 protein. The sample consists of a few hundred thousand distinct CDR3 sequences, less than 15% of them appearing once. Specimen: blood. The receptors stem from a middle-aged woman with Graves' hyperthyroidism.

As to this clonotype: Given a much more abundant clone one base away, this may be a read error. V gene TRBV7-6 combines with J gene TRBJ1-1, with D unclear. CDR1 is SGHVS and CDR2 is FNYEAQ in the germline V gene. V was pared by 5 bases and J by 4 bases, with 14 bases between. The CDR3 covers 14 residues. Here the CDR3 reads CASSHEGWGTEAFF. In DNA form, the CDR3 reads TGTGCCAGCAGCCACGAGGGTTGGGGCACTGAAGCTTTCTTT.

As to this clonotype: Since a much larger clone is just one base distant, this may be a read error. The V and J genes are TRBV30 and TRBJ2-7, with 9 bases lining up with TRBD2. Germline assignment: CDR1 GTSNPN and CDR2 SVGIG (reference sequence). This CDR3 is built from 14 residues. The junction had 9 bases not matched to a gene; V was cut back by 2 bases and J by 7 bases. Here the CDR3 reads CAWSPGLALHEQYF. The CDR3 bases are TGTGCCTGGAGTCCGGGACTAGCATTACATGAGCAGTACTTC.

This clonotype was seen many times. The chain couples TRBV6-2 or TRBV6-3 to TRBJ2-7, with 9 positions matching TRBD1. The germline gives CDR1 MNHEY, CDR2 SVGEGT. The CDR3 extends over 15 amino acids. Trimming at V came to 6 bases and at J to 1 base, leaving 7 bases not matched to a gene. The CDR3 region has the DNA TGTGCCAGCAGAAAACCGGGACAGGGATCCTACGAGCAGTACTTC. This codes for CASRKPGQGSYEQYF.

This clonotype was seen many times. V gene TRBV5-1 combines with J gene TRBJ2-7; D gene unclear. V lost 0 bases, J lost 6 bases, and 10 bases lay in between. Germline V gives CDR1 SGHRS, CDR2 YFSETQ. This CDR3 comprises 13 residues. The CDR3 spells CASSLASGPEQYF. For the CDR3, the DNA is TGCGCCAGCAGCTTGGCCTCAGGACCCGAGCAGTACTTC.

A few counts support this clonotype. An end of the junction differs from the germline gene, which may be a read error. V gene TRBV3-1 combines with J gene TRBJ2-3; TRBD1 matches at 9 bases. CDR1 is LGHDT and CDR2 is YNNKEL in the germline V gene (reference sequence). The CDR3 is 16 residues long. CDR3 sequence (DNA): TGTGCCAACAGCGACACTTTAGGGACAGGGACAGATACGCAGTATTTT. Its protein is CANSDTLGTGTDTQYF.

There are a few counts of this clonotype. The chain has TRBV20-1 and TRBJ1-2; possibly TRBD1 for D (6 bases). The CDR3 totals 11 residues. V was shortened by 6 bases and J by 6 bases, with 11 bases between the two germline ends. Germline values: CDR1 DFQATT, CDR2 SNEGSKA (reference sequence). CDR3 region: CSAPQGNGYTF. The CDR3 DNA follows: TGCAGTGCCCCTCAGGGGAATGGCTACACCTTC.

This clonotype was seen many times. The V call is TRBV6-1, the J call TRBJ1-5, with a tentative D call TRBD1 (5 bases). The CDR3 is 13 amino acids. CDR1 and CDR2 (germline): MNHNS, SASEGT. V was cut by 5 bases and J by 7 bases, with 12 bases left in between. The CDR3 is CASSPGTQQPQHF. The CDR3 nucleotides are TGTGCCAGCAGTCCCGGGACTCAGCAGCCCCAGCATTTT.

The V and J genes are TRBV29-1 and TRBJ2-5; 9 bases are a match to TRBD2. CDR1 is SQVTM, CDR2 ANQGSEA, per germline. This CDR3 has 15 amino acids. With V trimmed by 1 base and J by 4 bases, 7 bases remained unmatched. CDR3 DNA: TGCAGCGTTGAAGGCGGGAGGGCCTCGCTAGAGACCCAGTACTTC. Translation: CSVEGGRASLETQYF.

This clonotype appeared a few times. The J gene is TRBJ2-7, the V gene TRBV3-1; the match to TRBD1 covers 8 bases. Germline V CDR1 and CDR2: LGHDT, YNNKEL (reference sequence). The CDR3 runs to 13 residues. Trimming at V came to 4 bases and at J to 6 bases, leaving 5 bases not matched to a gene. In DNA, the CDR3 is TGTGCCAGCAGCCGTATGACAGGGGCCGAGCAGTACTTC. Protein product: CASSRMTGAEQYF.

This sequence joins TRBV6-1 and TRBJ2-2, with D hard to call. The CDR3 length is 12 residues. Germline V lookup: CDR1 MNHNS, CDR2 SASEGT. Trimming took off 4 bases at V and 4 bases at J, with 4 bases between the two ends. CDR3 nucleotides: TGTGCCAGCAGTGGCCCCACCGGGGAGCTGTTTTTT. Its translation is CASSGPTGELFF.

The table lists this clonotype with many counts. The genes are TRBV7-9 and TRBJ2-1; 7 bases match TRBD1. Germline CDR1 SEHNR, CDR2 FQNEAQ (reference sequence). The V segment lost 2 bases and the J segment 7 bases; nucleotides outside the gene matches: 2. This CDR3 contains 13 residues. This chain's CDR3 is CASSLLTGNEQFF. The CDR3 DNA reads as TGTGCCAGCAGCTTATTGACAGGGAATGAGCAGTTCTTC.

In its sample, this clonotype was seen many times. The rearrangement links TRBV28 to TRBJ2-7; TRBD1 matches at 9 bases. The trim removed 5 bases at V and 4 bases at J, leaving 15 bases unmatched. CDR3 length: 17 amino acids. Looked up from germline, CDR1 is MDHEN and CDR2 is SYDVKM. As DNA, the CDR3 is TGTGCCAGCAGTCCGACAAGAGACCGGGACAGGGTATACGAGCAGTACTTC. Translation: CASSPTRDRDRVYEQYF.